The rows below give T cell receptor beta chains drawn from one sample of a study of cytomegalovirus exposure and HLA in healthy donors. Sequenced by immunoSEQ multiplex PCR; TCRdb stores in-frame clones only, minus some. The sample includes 100,000 to 150,000 clones, 60% to 85% of them seen just once. Sequencing was carried out using PBMCs. These receptors were obtained from a man in his fifties or sixties in good health and CMV-seronegative. Each CDR3 is given with its conserved first and last residue. Fields, in order: J gene, D gene, clone size, V gene, CDR3 length, CDR3 protein, CDR3 DNA. D genes are given only for firm matches. Clone size is not always given. Where it is, it says once, few, many or a class for expanded clones.

TRBJ1-2,TRBD1,once,TRBV6-5,14,CASSYQGEAYGYTF,TGTGCCAGCAGTTACCAGGGGGAAGCCTATGGCTACACCTTC
TRBJ2-7,-,once,TRBV11-1,14,CASSRARGSHEQYF,TGTGCCAGCAGCCGCGCCCGGGGTTCCCACGAGCAGTACTTC
TRBJ1-6,TRBD1,-,TRBV4-2,15,CASTPSYRGSSPLHF,TGTGCCAGCACCCCAAGTTACAGGGGCTCGTCACCCCTCCACTTT
TRBJ2-1,TRBD1,once,TRBV5-6,15,CASSLERTGENEQFF,TGTGCCAGCAGCTTAGAACGGACAGGGGAAAATGAGCAGTTCTTC
TRBJ2-2,-,-,TRBV19,13,CASSPENTGELFF,TGTGCCAGTAGTCCAGAGAACACCGGGGAGCTGTTTTTT
TRBJ1-3,TRBD1,-,TRBV28,16,CASSNGDSSPGNTIYF,TGTGCCAGCAGTAACGGGGACAGCTCTCCTGGAAACACCATATATTTT
TRBJ2-1,TRBD2,-,TRBV13,19,CASSLLFIMGGGDYNEQFF,TGTGCCAGCAGCTTACTATTCATAATGGGGGGGGGAGATTACAATGAGCAGTTCTTC
TRBJ1-1,-,few,TRBV6-5,14,CASSYYGSRTEAFF,TGTGCCAGCAGTTACTACGGTAGTAGAACTGAAGCTTTCTTT
TRBJ1-1,TRBD1,-,TRBV19,13,CASSPPDRVYAFF,TGTGCCAGTAGTCCCCCGGACAGGGTCTATGCTTTCTTT
TRBJ2-3,TRBD2,-,TRBV4-2,19,CASSQGLGTSGGAEDTQYF,TGTGCCAGCAGCCAAGGGCTCGGGACTAGCGGGGGGGCCGAGGATACGCAGTATTTT
TRBJ2-7,-,-,TRBV7-2,14,CASSLGRGPIEQYF,TGTGCCAGCAGCTTAGGCCGTGGCCCGATCGAGCAGTACTTC
TRBJ1-4,-,-,TRBV5-1,16,CASTRNPGLTNEKLFF,TGCGCCAGCACTAGAAACCCGGGTTTAACTAATGAAAAACTGTTTTTT
TRBJ1-2,-,-,TRBV7-9,14,CASSLVGGPWGYTF,TGTGCCAGCAGCTTAGTGGGGGGACCTTGGGGCTACACCTTC
TRBJ1-4,-,-,TRBV5-1,15,CASSLDVAGDEKLFF,TGCGCCAGCAGCTTGGACGTGGCAGGGGACGAAAAACTGTTTTTT
TRBJ1-2,-,-,TRBV27,13,CASSLSFSGGYTF,TGTGCCAGCAGTTTATCGTTTTCAGGGGGCTACACCTTC
TRBJ2-1,TRBD2,-,TRBV6-4,15,CASSDSIAGSDEQFF,TGTGCCAGCAGTGACTCAATAGCGGGGTCGGATGAGCAGTTCTTC
TRBJ1-5,-,-,TRBV6-6,14,CASSYSTEGQPQHF,TGTGCCAGCAGTTACTCTACAGAGGGTCAGCCCCAGCATTTT
TRBJ2-3,TRBD2,-,TRBV6-5,15,CASSRASGGADTQYF,TGTGCCAGCAGTCGAGCTAGCGGGGGGGCAGATACGCAGTATTTT
TRBJ2-7,-,-,TRBV30,15,CAWSQGVGGAREQYF,TGTGCCTGGAGTCAAGGGGTGGGGGGGGCACGGGAGCAGTACTTC
TRBJ1-6,TRBD1,-,TRBV11-1,14,CASSPTDRGSPLHF,TGTGCCAGCAGCCCCACGGACAGGGGTTCACCCCTCCACTTT
TRBJ1-3,-,-,TRBV13,13,CASSQRGGNTIYF,TGTGCCAGCAGCCAGAGGGGGGGAAACACCATATATTTT
TRBJ2-5,TRBD1,-,TRBV11-3,15,CASSPGTGGGETQYF,TGTGCCAGCAGCCCCGGGACAGGGGGCGGGGAGACCCAGTACTTC
TRBJ1-5,-,-,TRBV30,15,CAWNVGGHHNQPQHF,TGTGCCTGGAATGTTGGGGGACACCACAATCAGCCCCAGCATTTT
TRBJ2-2,TRBD2,-,TRBV7-2,15,CASSFRGGDTGELFF,TGTGCCAGCAGCTTTCGCGGGGGGGACACCGGGGAGCTGTTTTTT
TRBJ1-6,-,once,TRBV2,15,CASSDTRSYNSPLHF,TGTGCCAGCAGCGACACGCGCTCCTATAATTCACCCCTCCACTTT
TRBJ1-1,-,few,TRBV2,13,CASTPLLGALAFF,TGTGCCAGCACTCCCCTTTTGGGGGCCCTGGCTTTCTTT
TRBJ1-4,TRBD1,-,TRBV30,17,CAWSVAGGASPNEKLFF,TGTGCCTGGAGTGTAGCAGGGGGCGCGTCCCCTAATGAAAAACTGTTTTTT
TRBJ1-6,-,-,TRBV5-1,19,CASSLRRLEESSYNSPLHF,TGCGCCAGCAGCTTACGAAGGCTTGAGGAGAGCTCCTATAATTCACCCCTCCACTTT
TRBJ2-3,-,-,TRBV7-7,13,CASSPPGDDTQYF,TGTGCCAGCAGCCCTCCGGGGGACGATACGCAGTATTTT
TRBJ1-2,-,-,TRBV5-1,16,CASSLWAGAENYGYTF,TGCGCCAGCAGCTTGTGGGCTGGGGCGGAAAACTATGGCTACACCTTC
TRBJ2-5,-,once,TRBV7-6,11,CASSSQETQYF,TGTGCCAGCAGCTCGCAAGAGACCCAGTACTTC
TRBJ1-5,TRBD1,-,TRBV30,14,CAWSQTGAQQPQHF,TGTGCCTGGAGTCAGACAGGGGCCCAACAGCCCCAGCATTTT
TRBJ2-3,-,-,TRBV5-1,15,CASSLTGSGTDTQYF,TGCGCCAGCAGCTTGACAGGGTCCGGCACAGATACGCAGTATTTT
TRBJ1-2,-,-,TRBV29-1,14,CSVEGGEQPHGYTF,TGCAGCGTTGAGGGCGGGGAACAGCCCCATGGCTACACCTTC
TRBJ1-4,-,-,TRBV19,14,CASRTGATGEKLFF,TGTGCCAGTAGGACAGGAGCGACCGGTGAAAAACTGTTTTTT
TRBJ2-1,-,few,TRBV5-1,14,CASGYGGGRDEQFF,TGCGCCAGCGGCTATGGGGGGGGCCGGGATGAGCAGTTCTTC
TRBJ1-6,-,-,TRBV9,13,CASSVDRESPLHF,TGTGCCAGCAGCGTAGACAGGGAGTCACCCCTCCACTTT
TRBJ2-3,-,-,TRBV5-1,16,CASMGGGPAVTDTQYF,TGCGCCAGCATGGGAGGGGGGCCCGCAGTAACAGATACGCAGTATTTT
TRBJ2-1,TRBD1,-,TRBV6-1,13,CATLTGEVDEQFF,TGTGCCACCCTGACAGGGGAGGTAGATGAGCAGTTCTTC
TRBJ1-2,-,-,TRBV19,15,CASSLSGRSNYGYTF,TGTGCCAGTAGTCTTTCCGGGAGATCTAACTATGGCTACACCTTC
TRBJ1-2,TRBD1,-,TRBV4-2,16,CASSQDWAGQGVGYTF,TGTGCCAGCAGCCAAGATTGGGCGGGACAGGGGGTTGGCTACACCTTC
TRBJ1-1,-,-,TRBV28,14,CASSISRGNTEAFF,TGTGCCAGCAGTATCTCCAGGGGCAACACTGAAGCTTTCTTT
TRBJ1-2,-,-,TRBV27,13,CASSLGAEYGYTF,TGTGCCAGCAGTTTGGGGGCGGAATATGGCTACACCTTC
TRBJ2-7,TRBD2,-,TRBV4-3,16,CASSQEASSGVYEQYF,TGCGCCAGCAGCCAAGAGGCGAGTAGCGGGGTGTACGAGCAGTACTTC
TRBJ1-1,-,few,TRBV6-1,12,CASLTVGTEAFF,TGTGCCAGCCTTACAGTCGGCACTGAAGCTTTCTTT
TRBJ1-2,-,-,TRBV7-8,16,CASSLAPVSLNYGYTF,TGTGCCAGCAGCTTAGCCCCCGTCTCCCTGAACTATGGCTACACCTTC
TRBJ1-5,-,-,TRBV6-1,14,CASSESGWNQPQHF,TGTGCCAGCAGTGAATCAGGGTGGAATCAGCCCCAGCATTTT
TRBJ1-2,-,-,TRBV29-1,13,CSADGGDNYGYTF,TGCAGCGCCGATGGGGGGGATAACTATGGCTACACCTTC
TRBJ1-5,-,-,TRBV11-2,15,CASSLDLNSNQPQHF,TGTGCCAGCAGCTTAGATCTTAATAGCAATCAGCCCCAGCATTTT
TRBJ2-2,-,-,TRBV18,14,CASTGQTDTGELFF,TGTGCCAGCACCGGACAGACCGACACCGGGGAGCTGTTTTTT